This T cell receptor beta chain appears in the sequencing data of a study of blood T cell repertoires in COVID-19. Background on the study: The United States, Italy and Spain were the sources of the acute and convalescent COVID-19 samples. In each case, the material was cDNA or gDNA derived from T cells, B-cell-depleted T cells, or PBMCs.

Original analysis: How many nucleated cells were present was estimated from reference gene primer amplification. Produced via immunoSEQ multiplex PCR; TCRdb's table is partial and in-frame only. That table furnishes V, J and clone size, whereas the DNA furnished D and trimming. The top ten hold about two fifths of the sample, which has 30,000 to 40,000 clones, 80% seen once. This CDR3 region has 14 residues. V dropped 10 bases and J dropped 2 bases, with 15 bases sitting between them. The germline CDR1 and CDR2 sequences are MDHEN and SYDVKM. The source of this sequence is a man of 80 years or more with active or convalescent COVID-19. The chain combines TRBV28 with TRBJ2-1, with D possibly matching TRBD1 (5 bases). Sequenced sample: peripheral blood. In nucleotides, the CDR3 is TGTGCCACCCTTCAGGGTTCCCCCTACAATGAGCAGTTCTTC. As protein: CATLQGSPYNEQFF.